The 13 T cell receptor beta chains below come from one sample, sequenced in a study of shared clonotypes between healthy human individuals. Method: immunoSEQ multiplex PCR; TCRdb's copy keeps in-frame clones and lacks some. The sample lists about 1.5 million clones, about 98% occurring once. Sequencing was performed on naive CD4+ T cells sorted from blood. Indicated subset: CD45RA+ positively selected. These receptors were collected from a man aged 25 to 40 in good health.

V and J are TRBV4-2 and TRBJ1-5, with no clear D. V was trimmed by 0 bases and J by 7 bases, leaving 13 bases between them. CDR1 and CDR2 from the germline V gene are LGHNA and YNFKEQ. The CDR3 is 15 amino acids. CDR3 residues: CASSQDFGFDQPQHF. CDR3 DNA sequence: TGTGCCAGCAGCCAAGATTTTGGGTTTGACCAGCCCCAGCATTTT.

This chain links TRBV15 with TRBJ1-5; D unclear. The CDR3 totals 14 residues. The germline V gene encodes CDR1 LNHNV and CDR2 YYDKDF (reference sequence). The ends were cut back, 0 bases at V and 5 bases at J, with 8 bases in the middle. The CDR3 region has the DNA TGTGCCACCAGCAGAGATATAGGGTATCAGCCCCAGCATTTT. It codes for CATSRDIGYQPQHF.

The V call is TRBV25-1, the J call TRBJ2-1, with TRBD2 matching 8 bases. The CDR3 covers 14 residues. Trimming at V came to 5 bases and at J to 5 bases, leaving 5 bases not matched to a gene. The germline V gene has CDR1 MGHDK and CDR2 SYGVNS. The CDR3 here is CASSRPGLDNEQFF. The CDR3 region has the DNA TGTGCCAGCAGTAGACCGGGACTAGACAATGAGCAGTTCTTC.

This chain joins TRBV10-1 and TRBJ2-7; D call uncertain. CDR1 WNHNN and CDR2 SYGVQD come from the germline V gene (reference sequence). The CDR3 length is 15 residues. The V gene lost 0 bases and the J gene lost 1 base, with 10 bases spanning the gap. The CDR3 nucleotides are TGCGCCAGCAGTGAGTCTGGAGAGAGATCCTACGAGCAGTACTTC. Its translation is CASSESGERSYEQYF.

This clone showed up just once. The rearrangement uses TRBV28 and TRBJ2-1, with 14 bases aligning to TRBD2. The CDR3 sequence is 19 residues long. Germline V gene data show CDR1 as MDHEN and CDR2 as SYDVKM. The junction had 14 bases not matched to a gene; V was cut back by 3 bases and J by 7 bases. The CDR3 sequence: CASSLRDRGTSGSQNEQFF. The CDR3 DNA follows: TGTGCCAGCAGTTTGAGGGACAGGGGGACTAGCGGGAGTCAAAATGAGCAGTTCTTC. Supplemented by reference TRBV28 and TRBJ2-1, the full variable domain reads DVKVTQSSRYLVKRTGEKVFLECVQDMDHENMFWYRQDPGLGLRLIYFSYDVKMKEKGDIPEGYSVSREKKERFSLILESASTNQTSMYLCASSLRDRGTSGSQNEQFFGPGTRLTVL.

This chain links TRBV16 with TRBJ2-1, with D possibly matching TRBD2 (6 bases). Germline loops: CDR1 KGHSY, CDR2 FQNENV. There are 16 residues in the CDR3. V lost 3 bases and J lost 7, with 19 bases in between. As DNA, the CDR3 is TGTGCCAGCAGCCACCCGCCGACTAGTGATGCTAATGAGCAGTTCTTC. This codes for CASSHPPTSDANEQFF.

The rearrangement links TRBV18 to TRBJ1-5; D not certain. CDR3 length equals 14 residues. Germline CDR1 reads KGHSH; CDR2 reads LQKENI. V lost 5 bases to trimming and J lost 3 bases, with 11 bases between them. CDR3 nucleotide sequence: TGTGCCAGCTCAAACTCCGGGGACAATCAGCCCCAGCATTTT. Protein product: CASSNSGDNQPQHF.

This rearrangement joins TRBV18 to TRBJ2-1; tentatively, D is TRBD2 (5 bases). Trimming pared 0 bases from V and 5 bases from J, leaving 14 bases between. This CDR3 has 16 amino acids. The V gene's germline CDR1 is KGHSH and CDR2 LQKENI. The CDR3 loop is CASSPPIGYGNNEQFF. In DNA, the CDR3 is TGTGCCAGCTCACCACCAATAGGTTACGGGAACAATGAGCAGTTCTTC.

The chain links TRBV5-4 to TRBJ2-3, with D hard to call. CDR1 and CDR2 from the germline V gene are SGHNT and YYREEE (reference sequence). The CDR3 covers 16 residues. Trimming stripped 4 bases from V and 4 bases from J, with 19 bases between. The CDR3 loop reads CASSLRLASSADTQYF. In DNA, the CDR3 is TGTGCCAGCAGCCTTCGATTAGCCTCCTCGGCAGATACGCAGTATTTT.

This chain connects TRBV5-1 to TRBJ2-1, with D uncertain. Germline-derived CDR1 and CDR2 are SGHRS and YFSETQ. This CDR3 has 17 residues. V shed 2 bases and J shed 6 bases, with 21 bases lying between them. The CDR3 sequence: CASSLEAPSSVGNEQFF. The CDR3 DNA follows: TGCGCCAGCAGCTTAGAGGCCCCATCCTCGGTAGGCAATGAGCAGTTCTTC.

This chain joins TRBV7-3 and TRBJ2-6; 7 bases agree with TRBD1. The CDR3 has 17 amino acids. Germline V gene data show CDR1 as SGHTA and CDR2 as FQGTGA. With V trimmed by 0 bases and J by 3 bases, 5 bases remained unmatched. CDR3 sequence reads: CASSLTIDRVGANVLTF. As DNA, the CDR3 is TGTGCCAGCAGCTTAACGATCGACAGGGTTGGGGCCAACGTCCTGACTTTC.

V gene TRBV6-1 combines with J gene TRBJ2-7; 8 bases line up with TRBD1. The V gene's germline CDR1 is MNHNS and CDR2 SASEGT. The CDR3 has 16 residues. The ends lost 0 bases at V and 2 bases at J; junction bases unmatched: 6. The CDR3 protein is CASSEAWQGAPYEQYF. In DNA form, the CDR3 reads TGTGCCAGCAGTGAAGCGTGGCAGGGGGCTCCCTACGAGCAGTACTTC.

This clone was detected once. The chain has TRBV21-1 and TRBJ2-5; TRBD2 is the table's D call, not checked against the DNA. TRBV21-1 is described as a pseudogene. This CDR3 has 16 residues. The CDR3 DNA reads TGTGCCAGCAGCAAAGCGACTGAGAGGCCGGAAGAGACCCAGTACTTC. Its protein is CASSKATERPEETQYF.